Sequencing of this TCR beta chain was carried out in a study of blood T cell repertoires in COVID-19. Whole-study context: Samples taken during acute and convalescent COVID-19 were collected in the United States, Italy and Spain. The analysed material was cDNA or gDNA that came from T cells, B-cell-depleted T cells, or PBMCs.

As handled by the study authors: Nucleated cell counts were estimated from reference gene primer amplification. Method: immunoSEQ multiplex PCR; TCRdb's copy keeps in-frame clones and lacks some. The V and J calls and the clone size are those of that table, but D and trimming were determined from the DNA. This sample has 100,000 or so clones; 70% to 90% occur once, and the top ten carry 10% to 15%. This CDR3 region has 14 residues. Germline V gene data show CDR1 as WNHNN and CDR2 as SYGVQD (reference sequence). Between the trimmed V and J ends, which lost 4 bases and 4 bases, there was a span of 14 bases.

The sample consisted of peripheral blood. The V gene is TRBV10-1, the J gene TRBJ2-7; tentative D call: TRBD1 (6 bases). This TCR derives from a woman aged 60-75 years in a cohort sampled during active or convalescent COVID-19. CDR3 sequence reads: CASSGRDNIYEQYF. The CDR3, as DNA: TGCGCCAGCAGTGGTCGGGACAACATATACGAGCAGTACTTC.